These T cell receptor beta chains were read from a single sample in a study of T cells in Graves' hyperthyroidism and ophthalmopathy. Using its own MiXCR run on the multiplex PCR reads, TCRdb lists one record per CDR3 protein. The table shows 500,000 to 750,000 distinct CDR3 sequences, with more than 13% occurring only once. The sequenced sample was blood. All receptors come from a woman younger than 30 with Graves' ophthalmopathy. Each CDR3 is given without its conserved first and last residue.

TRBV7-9	ASSGSGRANTGELF
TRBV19	ASSSDRANEQY
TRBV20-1	SARYLGGRHEQF
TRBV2	ASIWDSGNTIY
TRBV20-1	SAEWDVKETQY
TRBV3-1	ASSQGPRETQY
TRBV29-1	SVEEGQKGGVLLA
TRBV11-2	ASSHARQGGLRAGTGELF
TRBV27	ASSITGLAGYEQF
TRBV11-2	ASGGVGVGTEAF
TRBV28	ASTPGHTAIATQY
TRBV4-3	ASSQTTLTNYGYT
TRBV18	ASSPDRVDQPQH
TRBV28	ASKGGAPYEQY
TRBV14	ASSPYTGSHWGYT
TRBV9	ASSTGTEAF
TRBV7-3	ASSPETSGSGKTQY
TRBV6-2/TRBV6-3	ASSFASNYEQY
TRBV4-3	ASSQEQGYGYT
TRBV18	ASSPPGLEGETQY
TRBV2	ASTKQVYTEAF
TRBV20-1	SASKGTGGSYEQY
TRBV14	ASSQEWGVSYNEQF
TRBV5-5	ASSQTAEESTGRGYT
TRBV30	AWIHGTSGLNYNEQF
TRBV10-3	AVLIEGGTDTQY
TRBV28	ASSLVGQPYEQY